The clone carrying this TCR beta chain came up many times. No antigen is known for it. Investigators excluded patients with uncontrolled infection, other autoimmune disease, pregnancy or lactation. The PBMCs were taken from 10 ml of fresh peripheral blood. This sample stems from a study of T cells in Graves' hyperthyroidism and ophthalmopathy. Broader study findings: Ophthalmopathy was separated from stable hyperthyroidism by a 13 V-J model.

The CDR3 covers 13 residues. Germline V CDR1 and CDR2: KGHSH, LQKENI. The ends were cut back, 4 bases at V and 3 bases at J, with 7 bases in the middle. Researchers amplified the TCR beta CDR3 regions from RNA transcripts. HTBI primers were used for first-round RT-PCR of the TCR CDR3. One entry per CDR3 protein results from TCRdb running MiXCR on the multiplex PCR reads. The sample lists 300,000 or so distinct CDR3 sequences; approximately 15% were seen once. The V call is TRBV18, the J call TRBJ1-5; no definite D call. Sequencing used blood. This sequence was found in a man aged 30-40 years with Graves' hyperthyroidism. CDR3 residues: CASSQLNNQPQHF. The CDR3 DNA is TGTGCCAGCTCACAGCTTAACAATCAGCCCCAGCATTTT. Based on the CDR3 plus reference TRBV18 and TRBJ1-5, the full variable domain is NAGVMQNPRHLVRRRGQEARLRCSPMKGHSHVYWYRQLPEEGLKFMVYLQKENIIDESGMPKERFSAEFPKEGPSILRIQQVVRGDSAAYFCASSQLNNQPQHFGDGTRLSIL.